This T cell receptor (beta chain) stems from a study of control samples from healthy donors and cancer patients. The table came from immunoSEQ multiplex PCR; TCRdb's copy has only in-frame clones and leaves some out. The profile covers 90,000 to 100,000 clones, with approximately 84% appearing a single time and 38% taken by the ten largest. The V and J ends lost 5 bases and 7 bases respectively, with 7 bases between them. Germline CDR1 reads SGHRS; CDR2 reads YFSETQ. The CDR3 sequence is 11 residues long. V usage is TRBV5-1 and J usage is TRBJ2-1; tentative D call: TRBD2 (6 bases). This clonotype was obtained from a man aged 65-85 years with lung cancer. The sample comprised PBMCs. The chain's CDR3 is CASSSGNEQFF. The CDR3 DNA reads as TGCGCCAGCAGTAGCGGTAATGAGCAGTTCTTC.